The 11 T cell receptor beta chains listed next were all sequenced from one sample in a study of early T cells in non-severe SARS-CoV-2 infection. TCRdb processed the 5' RACE reads anew with MiXCR; each CDR3 protein has one entry. The sample consists of 55,000 to 80,000 distinct CDR3 sequences, around 10% of them appearing once. The sequencing here drew on whole blood, taken at baseline. Every receptor here comes from an adult who was a healthcare worker with PCR-confirmed SARS-CoV-2 infection or an uninfected control (not recorded which).

The genes are TRBV7-3 and TRBJ1-1, with TRBD1 matching 8 bases. CDR1 and CDR2 (germline): SGHTA, FQGTGA. The CDR3 contains 13 residues. Germline trimming cut 5 bases from V and 5 bases from J; bases unmatched to any gene: 4. CDR3 sequence: CASSETGETEAFF. CDR3 in DNA: TGTGCCAGCAGCGAGACAGGGGAGACTGAAGCTTTCTTT.

This clonotype was seen ten or more times. The rearrangement joins TRBV18 to TRBJ1-5; perhaps TRBD1 as D (5 bases). The CDR3 covers 13 residues. The germline V gene has CDR1 KGHSH and CDR2 LQKENI. Trimming took 0 bases from V and 6 from J, leaving 6 bases between them. This CDR3 is CASSPPGGQPQHF. For the CDR3, the DNA is TGTGCCAGCTCACCACCGGGGGGTCAGCCCCAGCATTTT.

This clonotype was detected a few times. The chain couples TRBV2 to TRBJ1-1; D unresolved. CDR1 and CDR2 (germline): SNHLY, FYNNEI. V lost 2 bases, J lost 0 bases, and 7 bases lay in between. The CDR3 is 14 residues long. The CDR3 loop is CASSEHSLNTEAFF. CDR3 DNA: TGTGCCAGCAGTGAACACAGCTTGAACACTGAAGCTTTCTTT.

This clonotype showed up many times. The chain is built from TRBV5-1 and TRBJ2-1; no clear D. The V gene lost 4 bases and the J gene lost 8 bases, with 19 bases spanning the gap. The CDR3 loop spans 15 amino acids. CDR1 is SGHRS, CDR2 YFSETQ, per germline. The CDR3 loop reads CASSLPLSSVDEQFF. CDR3 bases: TGCGCCAGCAGCCTCCCCTTAAGCAGCGTGGATGAGCAGTTCTTC.

This clonotype was found many times. This chain joins TRBV2 and TRBJ2-1; D gene ambiguous. The V gene's germline CDR1 is SNHLY and CDR2 FYNNEI. The V and J ends lost 7 bases and 4 bases respectively, with 11 bases between them. CDR3 length: 13 residues. As DNA, the CDR3 is TGTGCCAGCACACCCAATACTTACAATGAGCAGTTCTTC. It is translated as CASTPNTYNEQFF.

This clonotype showed up many times. This chain links TRBV5-4 with TRBJ1-1; D unclear. The germline gives CDR1 SGHNT, CDR2 YYREEE (reference sequence). This CDR3 is 12 amino acids long. Trimming left V 1 base short and J 1 base short, with 2 bases between. The CDR3 region has the DNA TGTGCCAGCAGCTTGTGGAACACTGAAGCTTTCTTT. Protein sequence: CASSLWNTEAFF.

This rearrangement joins TRBV27 to TRBJ2-1, with D perhaps TRBD2 (6 bases). Trimming shortened V by 6 bases and J by 0 bases, and 18 bases separated the two germline ends. This CDR3 has 17 residues. Germline loops: CDR1 MNHEY, CDR2 SMNVEV (reference sequence). The CDR3 DNA is TGTGCCAGCAGCATCTCTCCGATCGGGAGCTCCTACAATGAGCAGTTCTTC. Translating gives CASSISPIGSSYNEQFF.

This clonotype was observed many times. The chain is built from TRBV6-6 and TRBJ2-7, with TRBD2 matching 11 bases. The CDR3 has 14 amino acids. The V gene's germline CDR1 is MNHNY and CDR2 SVGAGI (reference sequence). Losses at the gene ends were 5 bases for V and 6 bases for J; bases not matched to a gene: 6. This chain's CDR3 is CASSPLAGEGEQYF. The CDR3 bases are TGTGCCAGCAGTCCACTAGCGGGAGAGGGCGAGCAGTACTTC.

This rearrangement joins TRBV7-9 to TRBJ2-7, with 7 positions matching TRBD1. From germline, CDR1 is SEHNR and CDR2 FQNEAQ (reference sequence). With 4 bases clipped from V and 6 bases from J, the junction kept 15 bases outside the gene matches. This CDR3 is built from 16 residues. CDR3 loop: CASSSVLTGLSREQYF. In DNA, the CDR3 is TGTGCCAGCAGCTCGGTGTTGACAGGGCTTTCGCGCGAGCAGTACTTC.

Regarding this clonotype: The junction and the germline gene differ at one end; a read error may be behind it. The CDR3 sequence is CASSPTGFNTGELFF. CDR3 nucleotides: TGTGCTAGCAGCCCGACAGGGTTTAACACCGGGGAGCTGTTTTTT. The chain is built from TRBV7-7 and TRBJ2-2, with TRBD1 identical over 7 bases. There are 15 residues in the CDR3. Germline CDR1 and CDR2: SSHAT and FNYEAQ (reference sequence). Filled out from reference TRBV7-7 and TRBJ2-2, the complete variable domain reads GAGVSQSPRYKVTKRGQDVTLRCDPISSHATLYWYQQALGQGPEFLTYFNYEAQPDKSGLPSDRFSAERPEGSISTLTIQRTEQRDSAMYRCASSPTGFNTGELFFGEGSRLTVL.

This clonotype was seen at least ten times. The gene calls are TRBV2 and TRBJ2-4; D may match TRBD1 or TRBD2 (5 bases each). V lost 4 bases and J 10 bases, leaving 8 bases between the germline ends. Germline V gene sequence: CDR1 SNHLY, CDR2 FYNNEI. The CDR3 is 11 residues long. The CDR3 reads CASSVGEIQYF. The CDR3 DNA reads as TGTGCCAGCAGTGTGGGGGAAATTCAGTACTTC.